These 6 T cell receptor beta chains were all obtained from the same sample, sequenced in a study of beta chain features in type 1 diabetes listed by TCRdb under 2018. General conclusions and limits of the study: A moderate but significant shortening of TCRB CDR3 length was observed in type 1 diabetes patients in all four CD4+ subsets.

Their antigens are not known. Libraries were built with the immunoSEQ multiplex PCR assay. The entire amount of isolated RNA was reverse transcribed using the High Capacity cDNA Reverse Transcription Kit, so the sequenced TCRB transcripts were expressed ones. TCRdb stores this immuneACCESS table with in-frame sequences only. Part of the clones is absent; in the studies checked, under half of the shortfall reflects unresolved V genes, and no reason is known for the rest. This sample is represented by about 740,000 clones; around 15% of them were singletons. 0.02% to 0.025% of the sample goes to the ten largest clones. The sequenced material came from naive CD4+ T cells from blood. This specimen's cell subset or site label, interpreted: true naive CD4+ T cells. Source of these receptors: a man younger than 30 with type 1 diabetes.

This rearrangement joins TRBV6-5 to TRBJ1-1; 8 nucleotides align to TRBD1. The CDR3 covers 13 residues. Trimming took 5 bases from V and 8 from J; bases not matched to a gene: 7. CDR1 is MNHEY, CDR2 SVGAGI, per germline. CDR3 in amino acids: CASSIQGAAEAFF. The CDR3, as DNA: TGTGCCAGCAGTATCCAGGGGGCTGCCGAAGCTTTCTTT.

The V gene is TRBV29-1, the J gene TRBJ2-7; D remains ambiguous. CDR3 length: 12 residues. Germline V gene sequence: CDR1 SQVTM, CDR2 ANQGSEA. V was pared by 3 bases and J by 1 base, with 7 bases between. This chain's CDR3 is CSVDTDSYEQYF. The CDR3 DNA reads TGCAGCGTTGACACGGATTCCTACGAGCAGTACTTC.

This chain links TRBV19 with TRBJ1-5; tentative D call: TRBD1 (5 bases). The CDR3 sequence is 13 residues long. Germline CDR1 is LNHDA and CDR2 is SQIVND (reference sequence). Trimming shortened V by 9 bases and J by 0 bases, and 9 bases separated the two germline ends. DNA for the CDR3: TGTGCCAGCCGGGGGTTTAGCAATCAGCCCCAGCATTTT. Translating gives CASRGFSNQPQHF.

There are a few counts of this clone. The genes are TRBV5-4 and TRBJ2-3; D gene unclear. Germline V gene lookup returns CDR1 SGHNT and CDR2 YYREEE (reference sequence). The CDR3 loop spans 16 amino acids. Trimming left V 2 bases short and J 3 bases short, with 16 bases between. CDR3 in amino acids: CASSFDASMRTDTQYF. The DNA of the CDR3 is TGTGCCAGCAGCTTCGATGCTAGTATGCGAACAGATACGCAGTATTTT. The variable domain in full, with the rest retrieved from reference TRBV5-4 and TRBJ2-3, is ETGVTQSPTHLIKTRGQQVTLRCSSQSGHNTVSWYQQALGQGPQFIFQYYREEENGRGNFPPRFSGLQFPNYSSELNVNALELDDSALYLCASSFDASMRTDTQYFGPGTRLTVL.

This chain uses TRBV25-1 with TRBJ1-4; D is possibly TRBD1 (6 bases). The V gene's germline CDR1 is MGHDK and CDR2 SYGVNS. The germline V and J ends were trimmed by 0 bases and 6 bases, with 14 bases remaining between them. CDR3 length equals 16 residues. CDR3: CASSEYWAGVDEKLFF. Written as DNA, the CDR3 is TGTGCCAGCAGTGAATATTGGGCAGGGGTGGATGAAAAACTGTTTTTT.

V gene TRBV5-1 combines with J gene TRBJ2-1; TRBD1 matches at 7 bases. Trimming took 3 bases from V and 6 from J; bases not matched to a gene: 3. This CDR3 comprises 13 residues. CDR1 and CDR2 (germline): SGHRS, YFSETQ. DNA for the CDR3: TGCGCCAGCAGCTCGACAGGGCCCAATGAGCAGTTCTTC. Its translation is CASSSTGPNEQFF.